This is a list of T cell receptor beta chains from one sample in a study of T cells in Graves' hyperthyroidism and ophthalmopathy. TCRdb passed the multiplex PCR reads through MiXCR, listing each CDR3 protein once. The data contain about 360,000 distinct CDR3 sequences, 20% to 25% of them singletons. Sequenced material: blood. These receptors were collected from a man aged 50 to 60 with Graves' hyperthyroidism. Both conserved end residues are part of each CDR3. D genes are given only for firm matches. For some rows the clone size is stated as once, few or many, or as a class when expanded; others skip it.

clone_size d_call j_call v_call cdr3_nt cdr3_aa
many TRBD2 TRBJ2-1 TRBV3-1 TGTGCCAGCAGCCATACCAGCGGGAACAATGAGCAGTTCTTC CASSHTSGNNEQFF
- - TRBJ2-1 TRBV4-1 TGCGCCAGCAGCCAAGATGGGGCAGAGCCCGGAAATGAGCAGTTCTTC CASSQDGAEPGNEQFF
few - TRBJ2-5 TRBV3-1 TGTGCCAGCAGGACGGGGGAAGGGTGGGGAGAGACCCAGTACTTC CASRTGEGWGETQYF
many TRBD1 TRBJ1-2 TRBV3-1 TGTGCCAGCAGCCCGACGTCGACAGGGGGCGATCGCTATGGCTACACCTTC CASSPTSTGGDRYGYTF
many - TRBJ2-7 TRBV11-2 TGTGCCAGCAGCTCCCGCCCCGACAGGGCGGGGGACTACGAGCAGTACTTC CASSSRPDRAGDYEQYF
- - TRBJ1-1 TRBV29-1 TGCAGCGTTGTGGAGGAGAACCTCCCGAACACTGAAGCTTTCTTT CSVVEENLPNTEAFF
few - TRBJ1-1 TRBV11-2 TGTGCCAGCAGCGTATCCCCCTCGAACGCTGAAGCTTTCTTT CASSVSPSNAEAFF
many - TRBJ2-7 TRBV12-3/TRBV12-4 TGTGCCAGCAGCATACTGAACAGTGGGGAGCAGTACTTC CASSILNSGEQYF
- - TRBJ2-7 TRBV5-6 TGTGCCAGCGAAGGGGCAGGGAAAGACGAGCAGTACTTC CASEGAGKDEQYF
- TRBD1 TRBJ1-1 TRBV7-3 TGTGCCAGCAGCACAACGGACAGGGGCACTGAAGCTTTCTTT CASSTTDRGTEAFF
- - TRBJ1-5 TRBV7-2 TGTGCCAGCAGCTTAGAAAGACAGGGCAATCAGCCCCAGCATTTT CASSLERQGNQPQHF
few - TRBJ2-7 TRBV5-5 TGTGCCAGCAGGTCCACCTGGGACACAAACTACGAGCAGTACTTC CASRSTWDTNYEQYF
many - TRBJ2-7 TRBV6-1 TGTGCCAGCCAAGGTGACTTCTACGAGCAGTACTTC CASQGDFYEQYF
many - TRBJ2-1 TRBV15 TGTGCCACCAGCAGAGATCAACAGGGTGGGAAGAATGAGCAGTTCTTC CATSRDQQGGKNEQFF
- - TRBJ1-1 TRBV27 TGTGCCAGCAGTTTACTGTCCCCGAGCACTGAAGCTTTCTTT CASSLLSPSTEAFF
once TRBD2 TRBJ2-2 TRBV5-4 TGTGCCAGCAGCTTAGGACTAGCGGGAGTCCTGGGGGACACCGGGGAGCTGTTTTTT CASSLGLAGVLGDTGELFF
few TRBD1 TRBJ2-4 TRBV24-1 TGTGCCACCAGTGATCCCGGGGGACAGGGCACAAACATTCAGTACTTC CATSDPGGQGTNIQYF
- TRBD2 TRBJ2-2 TRBV28 TGTGCCACCTACCGCTTGACTAGCGGGAGAAACACCGGGGAGCTGTTTTTT CATYRLTSGRNTGELFF
- TRBD2 TRBJ2-3 TRBV20-1 TGCAGTGCTAGACCCCCCCGCGGGAGATCAGATACGCAGTATTTT CSARPPRGRSDTQYF
few TRBD2 TRBJ2-1 TRBV11-1 TGTGCCAGCAGCATAGCTTGGGGCGGGAGGGCGTTAAATGAGCAGTTCTTC CASSIAWGGRALNEQFF
- - TRBJ2-1 TRBV6-2/TRBV6-3 TGTGCCAGCGGGCAGGAGTACAATGAGCAGTTCTTC CASGQEYNEQFF
few - TRBJ1-2 TRBV19 TGTGCCACCCGCTGGGCAGGGAACTATGGCTACACCTTC CATRWAGNYGYTF
few - TRBJ1-2 TRBV12-3/TRBV12-4 TGTGCCAGCAGTTCTACAGGTGGTAGCTACACCTTC CASSSTGGSYTF
- - TRBJ1-1 TRBV5-1 TGCGCCAGCGCCCCGGGGGGAATGAACACTGAAGCTTTCTTT CASAPGGMNTEAFF
- - TRBJ2-2 TRBV5-1 TGCGCCAGCAGCTTGGGCAGCCGAGACACCGGGGAGCTGTTTTTT CASSLGSRDTGELFF
- - TRBJ1-1 TRBV20-1 TGCAGTGCTCCTAGGACCGGGGGGAACACTGAAGCCTTCTTT CSAPRTGGNTEAFF